These 5 T cell receptor beta chains were sequenced from one sample in a study of T cells after yellow fever vaccination. TCRdb independently ran MiXCR on the 5' RACE reads; one entry per CDR3 protein. The table records fewer than 400,000 distinct CDR3 sequences, approximately 6% of them present only once. Sequencing used PBMCs, obtained 5 days after the yellow fever booster vaccination. These receptor sequences come from a man aged 25-45 years who received the YFV17D yellow fever vaccine.

The chain has TRBV7-2 and TRBJ2-5; D may match TRBD1 or TRBD2 (5 bases each). The V gene lost 4 bases and the J gene lost 5 bases, with 14 bases spanning the gap. This CDR3 spans 14 amino acids. The germline gives CDR1 SGHTA, CDR2 FQGNSA. CDR3 DNA sequence: TGTGCCAGCAGCTCTAGGACCTGGGGGGAGACCCAGTACTTC. Translating gives CASSSRTWGETQYF.

This clonotype was found many times. This chain connects TRBV20-1 to TRBJ2-3; D not certain. The CDR3 runs 11 residues. V shed 2 bases and J shed 2 bases, with 2 bases lying between them. Germline CDR1 reads DFQATT; CDR2 reads SNEGSKA (reference sequence). The CDR3 coding sequence is TGCAGTGCTAGACCCACAGATACGCAGTATTTT. Amino acid sequence: CSARPTDTQYF.

This clonotype has a count of ten or more. CDR3 sequence: CASRARENTGELFF. The CDR3, as DNA: TGTGCCAGTCGGGCGAGGGAGAACACCGGGGAGCTGTTTTTT. The chain has TRBV9 and TRBJ2-2, with D maybe TRBD2 (5 bases). This CDR3 is built from 14 residues. Per the germline V gene, CDR1 is SGDLS and CDR2 is YYNGEE. The V end was cut by 8 bases, the J end by 1 base, with 12 bases between.

V gene TRBV20-1 combines with J gene TRBJ1-4; D might be TRBD1 (5 bases). The germline gives CDR1 DFQATT, CDR2 SNEGSKA (reference sequence). This CDR3 spans 12 amino acids. Between the trimmed V and J ends, which lost 6 bases and 7 bases, there was a span of 12 bases. The CDR3 coding sequence is TGCAGTGCATACGGGACGGGTGAAAAACTGTTTTTT. Residues: CSAYGTGEKLFF.

This clonotype was seen ten or more times. The V and J genes are TRBV7-9 and TRBJ2-1; TRBD2 agrees at 14 bases. The CDR3 covers 15 residues. The germline V gene has CDR1 SEHNR and CDR2 FQNEAQ (reference sequence). V was pared by 5 bases and J by 9 bases, with 6 bases of the junction left unmatched. As DNA, the CDR3 is TGTGCCAGCAGCAACCCGGGACTAGCGGGAGTTGAGCAGTTCTTC. Translation: CASSNPGLAGVEQFF.